These 13 T cell receptor beta chains came from one sample sequenced in a study of blood T cell repertoires in COVID-19. Clones were read by immunoSEQ multiplex PCR, and TCRdb kept only the in-frame ones, dropping some. The table shows 180,000 or so clones, with more than 85% occurring only once. Sequencing was done on a sample of peripheral blood. These receptors originate from a woman of 80 years or more in a cohort sampled during active or convalescent COVID-19.

In its sample, this clone was seen a few times. CDR3 nucleotides: TGTGCCAGCAGCTTATCCCCGAGACGGGATAATTCACCCCTCCACTTT. Protein sequence: CASSLSPRRDNSPLHF. The chain has TRBV5-4 and TRBJ1-6, with D uncertain. CDR1 and CDR2 (germline): SGHNT, YYREEE (reference sequence). The germline V and J ends were trimmed by 2 bases and 5 bases, with 14 bases remaining between them. CDR3 length: 16 amino acids.

This chain connects TRBV2 to TRBJ1-4; 10 bases fit TRBD1. CDR3 length: 14 residues. Germline CDR1 and CDR2: SNHLY and FYNNEI. Trimming removed 6 bases from V and 5 bases from J; junction bases left unmatched: 3. The CDR3 coding sequence is TGTGCCAGCAGATTGGACAGGGGGAATGAAAAACTGTTTTTT. Translation gives CASRLDRGNEKLFF.

This chain links TRBV4-1 with TRBJ2-5, with 9 positions matching TRBD2. Germline V gives CDR1 MGHRA, CDR2 YSYEKL. Germline trimming cut 0 bases from V and 9 bases from J; bases unmatched to any gene: 2. This CDR3 comprises 13 residues. The CDR3 nucleotides read TGCGCCAGCAGCCAAGAGCAGCGGGGGGCCCAGTACTTC. Translated, it gives CASSQEQRGAQYF.

V usage is TRBV5-4 and J usage is TRBJ2-5; 10 bases line up with TRBD1. After removal of 4 bases from V and 4 bases from J, the junction contained 7 bases not matched to a gene. Germline V CDR1 and CDR2: SGHNT, YYREEE (reference sequence). The CDR3 loop spans 15 amino acids. In DNA form, the CDR3 reads TGTGCCAGCAGCCCGGCGGGACAGGGGAGAGAGACCCAGTACTTC. Translation gives CASSPAGQGRETQYF.

The chain has TRBV5-1 and TRBJ2-1, with TRBD2 identical over 8 bases. The V and J ends lost 0 bases and 7 bases, in that order; junction bases with no gene match: 6. Germline V gene lookup returns CDR1 SGHRS and CDR2 YFSETQ. This CDR3 spans 15 amino acids. The CDR3 protein is CASSLAVREDNEQFF. The CDR3 nucleotides are TGCGCCAGCAGCTTGGCGGTGCGGGAGGATAATGAGCAGTTCTTC.

The V and J genes are TRBV25-1 and TRBJ1-1; D uncertain. The CDR3 covers 13 residues. From germline, CDR1 is MGHDK and CDR2 SYGVNS. V lost 7 bases and J lost 2, with 11 bases in between. The CDR3 loop reads CASKPTVNTEAFF. The DNA for the CDR3 is TGTGCCAGCAAGCCCACAGTTAACACTGAAGCTTTCTTT.

V usage is TRBV29-1 and J usage is TRBJ1-4, with D possibly being TRBD1 (5 bases). Per germline, CDR1 SQVTM and CDR2 ANQGSEA. V lost 5 bases to trimming and J lost 8 bases, with 12 bases between them. CDR3 length equals 12 residues. Written as DNA, the CDR3 is TGCAGCGTTCGACAGTCATACGAAAAACTGTTTTTT. Its protein product is CSVRQSYEKLFF.

V gene TRBV10-2 combines with J gene TRBJ2-7; D remains unclear. Germline-derived CDR1 and CDR2 are WSHSY and SAAADI. Trimming took off 5 bases at V and 3 bases at J, with 14 bases between the two ends. CDR3 length: 14 amino acids. In nucleotides, the CDR3 is TGCGCCAGCAGTACTCGCCTTACGATCTACGAGCAGTACGTC. Residues: CASSTRLTIYEQYV.

The genes are TRBV18 and TRBJ2-5; maybe TRBD2 (5 bases). CDR3 size: 14 residues. Trimming cost V 1 base and J 4 bases, with 10 bases left between them. Germline V gene sequence: CDR1 KGHSH, CDR2 LQKENI. The DNA of the CDR3 is TGTGCCAGCTCACCACAGAGGGAAGGAGAGACCCAGTACTTC. Protein product: CASSPQREGETQYF.

The chain combines TRBV30 with TRBJ1-3, with D unclear. CDR1 GTSNPN and CDR2 SVGIG come from the germline V gene (reference sequence). Trimming pared 3 bases from V and 2 bases from J, leaving 17 bases between. The length of the CDR3 is 16 residues. The DNA for the CDR3 is TGTGCCTGGAGCACTTCGACCGGGGTTACTGGAAACACCATATATTTT. Its translation: CAWSTSTGVTGNTIYF.

This chain joins TRBV29-1 and TRBJ2-5; 11 bases line up with TRBD2. The V and J ends lost 6 bases and 5 bases, in that order; junction bases with no gene match: 2. Per the germline V gene, CDR1 is SQVTM and CDR2 is ANQGSEA. This CDR3 region has 12 residues. The CDR3 protein is CSVSSGRETQYF. The CDR3 DNA reads as TGCAGCGTGTCTAGCGGGAGGGAGACCCAGTACTTC.

As DNA, the CDR3 is TGTGCCAGCAGTCCTGACATGGGGGGGTCTAATGGGTACTTC. It yields the protein CASSPDMGGSNGYF. The chain links TRBV6-6 to TRBJ2-5; 7 bases are shared with TRBD2. The CDR3 extends over 14 amino acids. The J segment lost 13 bases and the V segment lost 5 bases, leaving 16 bases of the junction unmatched. Germline-derived CDR1 and CDR2 are MNHNY and SVGAGI (reference sequence).

J is TRBJ2-1 and V is TRBV24-1, with 12 bases aligning to TRBD1. This CDR3 is built from 18 residues. From germline, CDR1 is KGHDR and CDR2 SFDVKD. V shed 2 bases and J 2 bases; nucleotides not matched to a gene: 6. Here the CDR3 DNA reads TGTGCCACCAGTGATTCTTGGGGGACAGGGGGCGCCTACAATGAGCAGTTCTTC. This gives the protein CATSDSWGTGGAYNEQFF.